The 22 T cell receptor beta chains listed next were all sequenced from one sample in a study of tumor-infiltrating lymphocytes in primary liver carcinoma. The investigators made TCR beta cDNA from approximately 510 ng total RNA, using a constant-region primer. Slightly modified ARM-PCR with three nested multiplex PCR rounds yielded TCR beta libraries. A C-beta reverse primer was combined with TRBV1-TRBV30 forward primers in the first two PCR rounds, and each round had ten to eleven cycles. TCRdb itself ran the multiplex PCR reads through MiXCR, one entry per CDR3 protein. The data hold approximately 190,000 distinct CDR3 sequences, with around four fifths observed a single time. The tissue used was unsorted bulk material of roughly 17-31 mg. RNA and DNA were co-extracted from it with the AllPrep DNA/RNA mini kit. The sequenced material came from tumor tissue from primary liver carcinoma. The receptors were gathered from a man aged 40-50 years with primary liver carcinoma and hepatitis B virus infection.

This clonotype has just a few counts. A junction end diverges from the germline sequence, so it may reflect a read error. The J gene is TRBJ1-5, the V gene TRBV29-1, with D perhaps matching TRBD1 (6 bases). Germline lookup yields CDR1 SQVTM and CDR2 ANQGSEA. This CDR3 contains 13 residues. CDR3 sequence reads: CSARGGANQPQHF. The CDR3 DNA follows: TGTAGCGCCAGAGGGGGAGCGAATCAGCCTCAGCATTTT.

The DNA for the CDR3 is TGTGCCAGCAGGTCAACCAAAAACATTCAGTACTTC. Protein product: CASRSTKNIQYF. The genes are TRBV2 and TRBJ2-4; D unresolved. The CDR3 covers 12 residues. Germline V CDR1 and CDR2: SNHLY, FYNNEI. Trimming cost V 6 bases and J 2 bases, with 5 bases left between them. The full variable domain, in which reference TRBV2 and TRBJ2-4 provide the parts outside the CDR3, is EPEVTQTPSHQVTQMGQEVILRCVPISNHLYFYWYRQILGQKVEFLVSFYNNEISEKSEIFDDQFSVERPDGSNFTLKIRSTKLEDSAMYFCASRSTKNIQYFGAGTRLSVL.

Comments on this clonotype: An end of the junction differs from the germline gene, which may be a read error. This chain links TRBV29-1 with TRBJ2-5; possible D gene TRBD1, 5 bases. This CDR3 has 12 residues. CDR1 and CDR2 (germline): SQVTM, ANQGSEA. The CDR3 DNA reads TGCAGTGGAACGACAGACCAAAAGACCCAGTACTTC. It encodes CSGTTDQKTQYF. Full variable domain (outside the CDR3, taken from reference TRBV29-1 and TRBJ2-5): SAVISQKPSRDICQRGTSLTIQCQVDSQVTMMFWYRQQPGQSLTLIATANQGSEATYESGFVIDKFPISRPNLTFSTLTVSNMSPEDSSIYLCSGTTDQKTQYFGPGTRLLVL.

The V gene is TRBV14, the J gene TRBJ2-2, with a weak D call TRBD2 (6 bases). The CDR3 loop spans 18 amino acids. The germline V and J ends were trimmed by 0 bases and 2 bases, with 16 bases remaining between them. The germline V gene encodes CDR1 SGHDN and CDR2 FVKESK. CDR3 in DNA: TGTGCCAGCAGCCAAGAGAACGGGCTAGCGCGTAACACCGGGGAGCTGTTTTTT. It yields the protein CASSQENGLARNTGELFF. The full variable domain, completed using reference TRBV14 and TRBJ2-2, is EAGVTQFPSHSVIEKGQTVTLRCDPISGHDNLYWYRRVMGKEIKFLLHFVKESKQDESGMPNNRFLAERTGGTYSTLKVQPAELEDSGVYFCASSQENGLARNTGELFFGEGSRLTVL.

The count of this clonotype is one. CDR3 protein: CNIVRGSSADTQYF. DNA for the CDR3: TGCAACATTGTAAGGGGTAGTTCTGCAGATACGCAGTATTTT. The chain uses TRBV29-1 and TRBJ2-3; D may be TRBD1 (5 bases). This CDR3 has 14 residues. Germline CDR1 is SQVTM and CDR2 is ANQGSEA.

This clonotype was observed many times. V usage is TRBV14 and J usage is TRBJ1-1, with 8 bases that match TRBD1. Looked up from germline, CDR1 is SGHDN and CDR2 is FVKESK. V was pared by 1 base and J by 8 bases, with 3 bases of the junction left unmatched. CDR3 size: 13 residues. CDR3 loop: CASSQGQGIEAFF. The CDR3 nucleotides are TGTGCCAGCAGCCAAGGACAGGGGATAGAAGCTTTCTTT.

For this clonotype: The junction departs from the called germline gene at one end, perhaps through a read error. J is TRBJ2-2 and V is TRBV7-9, with 12 bases that match TRBD2. This CDR3 is built from 16 residues. Germline V gives CDR1 SEHNR, CDR2 FQNEAQ (reference sequence). CDR3 sequence (DNA): TGTGCCAGTAACTCCCGGACTAGCGGGAACACCGGGAAGCTGTTTTTT. Amino acid sequence: CASNSRTSGNTGKLFF.

With respect to this clonotype: A junction boundary mismatches the germline segment, possibly from a read error. The V gene is TRBV6-1, the J gene TRBJ2-5; 10 bases map to TRBD2. CDR1 and CDR2 (germline): MNHNS, SASEGT. The CDR3 loop spans 16 amino acids. CDR3 sequence (DNA): TGTGTCAGCAGTGAAACCCTAGCGGGAGCAGGGGAGACCCAGTACTTC. Translating it yields CVSSETLAGAGETQYF.

The chain combines TRBV4-1 with TRBJ2-2; D may match TRBD1 or TRBD2 (6 bases each). The CDR3 spans 15 residues. The V end was cut by 4 bases, the J end by 6 bases, with 15 bases between. CDR1 and CDR2 (germline): MGHRA, YSYEKL. The CDR3 protein is CASSLKGEDSGELFF. The CDR3 DNA reads TGCGCCAGCAGCCTCAAGGGGGAGGACTCCGGGGAGCTGTTTTTT.

V usage is TRBV11-2 and J usage is TRBJ2-1; D remains unclear. The germline V gene encodes CDR1 SGHAT and CDR2 FQNNGV. The V end was cut by 7 bases, the J end by 0 bases, with 16 bases between. This CDR3 spans 16 amino acids. The DNA of the CDR3 is TGTGCCAGCAACCCGCTATGGCGGAGCTCCTACAATGAGCAGTTCTTC. Protein: CASNPLWRSSYNEQFF.

The rearrangement links TRBV29-1 to TRBJ1-3; 7 positions agree with TRBD1. This CDR3 contains 16 residues. The ends lost 2 bases at V and 10 bases at J; junction bases unmatched: 17. Per the germline V gene, CDR1 is SQVTM and CDR2 is ANQGSEA. As DNA, the CDR3 is TGCAGCGTTGAATATAGTCAGGGGGTAGCAGGGAATACCATATATTTT. Translation gives CSVEYSQGVAGNTIYF. The variable domain in full, with the rest retrieved from reference TRBV29-1 and TRBJ1-3, is SAVISQKPSRDICQRGTSLTIQCQVDSQVTMMFWYRQQPGQSLTLIATANQGSEATYESGFVIDKFPISRPNLTFSTLTVSNMSPEDSSIYLCSVEYSQGVAGNTIYFGEGSWLTVV.

This chain joins TRBV4-2 and TRBJ1-2; TRBD1 is a possible D gene (6 bases). Trimming left V 6 bases short and J 4 bases short, with 27 bases between. The CDR3 is made up of 18 amino acids. Germline V gene sequence: CDR1 LGHNA, CDR2 YNFKEQ. The CDR3: CASRRSSSGGGASYGYTF. As DNA, the CDR3 is TGTGCCAGCAGACGATCGTCCAGTGGGGGGGGCGCGTCCTATGGCTACACCTTC.

This sequence joins TRBV4-2 and TRBJ2-2; 9 bases align to TRBD2. Germline assignment: CDR1 LGHNA and CDR2 YNFKEQ. Trimming at V came to 7 bases and at J to 5 bases, leaving 14 bases not matched to a gene. This CDR3 contains 17 residues. The CDR3 region has the DNA TGTGCCAGCACTCAAGAAGGAGCGGGAGGTCTAACCGGGGAGCTGTTTTTT. It is translated as CASTQEGAGGLTGELFF.

Note on this clonotype: The CDR3 carries no conserved terminal phenylalanine or tryptophan, so it likely arises from a read error. The chain recombines TRBV29-1 with TRBJ1-2; D unclear. CDR1 is SQVTM and CDR2 is ANQGSEA in the germline V gene. The CDR3 has 12 residues. The CDR3 reads CSIDSRPLGYTL. For the CDR3, the DNA is TGCAGTATTGATTCAAGGCCGTTGGGCTACACCTTA.

V is TRBV11-2 and J is TRBJ2-7; D is unresolved. The CDR3 consists of 14 residues. Trimming shortened V by 7 bases and J by 2 bases, and 15 bases separated the two germline ends. Per germline, CDR1 SGHAT and CDR2 FQNNGV. CDR3 amino acids: CASTHVSSTYEQYF. In DNA, the CDR3 is TGTGCCAGCACCCATGTGAGTTCCACCTACGAGCAGTACTTC. The variable domain in full, with the rest retrieved from reference TRBV11-2 and TRBJ2-7, is EAGVAQSPRYKIIEKRQSVAFWCNPISGHATLYWYQQILGQGPKLLIQFQNNGVVDDSQLPKDRFSAERLKGVDSTLKIQPAKLEDSAVYLCASTHVSSTYEQYFGPGTRLTVT.

Comment on this clonotype: The junction does not match germline at one end; this may be a read error. The rearrangement joins TRBV6-1 to TRBJ1-1; no clear D gene. The CDR3 is 13 amino acids. The germline V gene encodes CDR1 MNHNS and CDR2 SASEGT. The CDR3 coding sequence is TGTGCCAGCTGTGACAACTTGAACACTGAAGCTTTCTTT. Amino acid sequence: CASCDNLNTEAFF.

The genes are TRBV6-6 and TRBJ2-3; D possibly corresponds to TRBD1 (5 bases). Germline loops: CDR1 MNHNY, CDR2 SVGAGI (reference sequence). There are 14 residues in the CDR3. Trimming shortened V by 5 bases and J by 3 bases, and 12 bases separated the two germline ends. CDR3 sequence reads: CASSIQVATDTQYF. DNA for the CDR3: TGTGCCAGCAGTATACAGGTGGCAACAGATACGCAGTATTTT.

The chain couples TRBV10-3 to TRBJ2-3; maybe TRBD2 (6 bases). The CDR3 has 17 amino acids. V was trimmed by 10 bases and J by 0 bases, leaving 23 bases between them. Germline assignment: CDR1 ENHRY and CDR2 SYGVKD. CDR3 sequence: CATAGSTPQASTDTQYF. In nucleotides, the CDR3 is TGTGCCACCGCGGGAAGCACCCCTCAGGCGAGCACAGATACGCAGTATTTT.

This clonotype was detected once. One end of the junction does not line up with germline, which may come from a read error. The chain carries TRBV11-2 and TRBJ2-1; 7 nucleotides agree with TRBD2. The CDR3 extends over 17 amino acids. CDR1 is SGHAT, CDR2 FQNNGV, per germline. This chain's CDR3 is CANSLYRGGRFYNEQFF. For the CDR3, the DNA is TGTGCCAACAGCTTATATAGGGGCGGGAGATTCTACAATGAGCAGTTCTTC. The complete variable domain, with remaining parts taken from reference TRBV11-2 and TRBJ2-1, reads EAGVAQSPRYKIIEKRQSVAFWCNPISGHATLYWYQQILGQGPKLLIQFQNNGVVDDSQLPKDRFSAERLKGVDSTLKIQPAKLEDSAVYLCANSLYRGGRFYNEQFFGPGTRLTVL.

For this clonotype: At one of its ends the junction is not consistent with the germline gene, which may arise from a read error. The chain joins TRBV6-1 to TRBJ2-4; TRBD1 is a possible D gene (6 bases). CDR3 length: 18 amino acids. Germline lookup yields CDR1 MNHNS and CDR2 SASEGT. CDR3 DNA sequence: TGTACCAGCAGTGGGGAGACAGGCTTTCAGAGGGCCAAAAAAATTCAGTACTTC. It is translated as CTSSGETGFQRAKKIQYF.

On this clonotype itself: The CDR3 ends on some other residue instead of the conserved phenylalanine or tryptophan, so this is likely a read error. The chain joins TRBV5-5 to TRBJ2-3; D is tentatively TRBD1 or TRBD2 (5 bases each). There are 15 residues in the CDR3. CDR1 SGHKS and CDR2 YYEKEE come from the germline V gene (reference sequence). Trimming removed 3 bases from V and 3 bases from J, with 14 bases in between. The CDR3 region is CASSSGTASTDTQYY. For the CDR3, the DNA is TGTGCCAGCAGCTCCGGGACGGCTAGTACAGATACGCAGTATTAT.

As for this clonotype: At one boundary the junction diverges from the germline segment, which might be a read error. The J gene is TRBJ2-7, the V gene TRBV4-3; possible D gene TRBD2, 6 bases. Germline CDR1 is LGHNA and CDR2 is YSLEER. The CDR3 extends over 16 amino acids. CDR3 region: CASSQEIAANSYEQHF. The CDR3, as DNA: TGCGCCAGCAGCCAAGAAATAGCGGCGAACTCCTACGAGCAGCACTTC.